The 32 T cell receptor beta chains in this list originate from one sample, sequenced in a study of blood T cell repertoires in COVID-19. The repertoire was sequenced with immunoSEQ multiplex PCR; TCRdb's copy has only in-frame clones and lacks some. The sample comprises under 450,000 clones, roughly 86% of which are singletons, and 1% to 1.5% rests with the top ten. The sample taken for sequencing was PBMCs or T cells enriched from blood (not recorded which). These receptors came from a man aged 25-40 years who had recovered from COVID-19.

CDR3 nucleotides: TGTGCCAGCAGCCGACAGGGGAGCCCCTCCTATAATTCACCCCTCCACTTT. Its protein is CASSRQGSPSYNSPLHF. The rearrangement joins TRBV25-1 to TRBJ1-6; 8 bases agree with TRBD1. Germline CDR1 MGHDK, CDR2 SYGVNS. This CDR3 spans 17 amino acids. V shed 6 bases and J 0 bases; nucleotides not matched to a gene: 7. The full variable domain, with the rest looked up from reference TRBV25-1 and TRBJ1-6, is EADIYQTPRYLVIGTGKKITLECSQTMGHDKMYWYQQDPGMELHLIHYSYGVNSTEKGDLSSESTVSRIRTEHFPLTLESARPSHTSQYLCASSRQGSPSYNSPLHFGNGTRLTVT.

CDR3 nucleotides: TGTGCCAGCAGTGACGGGGGAGAAGCTTTCTTT. The encoded protein is CASSDGGEAFF. V gene TRBV2 combines with J gene TRBJ1-1, with D possibly being TRBD1 (5 bases). V dropped 3 bases and J dropped 8 bases, with 7 bases sitting between them. The CDR3 runs 11 residues. CDR1 is SNHLY, CDR2 FYNNEI, per germline.

The chain joins TRBV18 to TRBJ2-7; TRBD2 aligns across 8 bases. Germline V gives CDR1 KGHSH, CDR2 LQKENI. This CDR3 contains 16 residues. V was clipped by 4 bases and J by 0 bases; unmatched bases: 8. The CDR3 DNA is TGTGCCAGCTCACGGACCGTAGCGGGGAGCTCCTACGAGCAGTACTTC. It yields the protein CASSRTVAGSSYEQYF.

In this sample, this clone turned up many times. The chain recombines TRBV4-3 with TRBJ1-2, with D perhaps TRBD1 (5 bases). The germline gives CDR1 LGHNA, CDR2 YSLEER. The V end was cut by 1 base, the J end by 4 bases, with 10 bases between. This CDR3 has 14 residues. In DNA form, the CDR3 reads TGCGCCAGCAGCCAAGGGAAGGGACTCTATGGCTACACCTTC. This codes for CASSQGKGLYGYTF.

This clone was detected once. The V gene is TRBV14, the J gene TRBJ1-2; possible D gene TRBD1, 6 bases. The CDR3 contains 13 residues. Germline V gives CDR1 SGHDN, CDR2 FVKESK. Trimming removed 4 bases at V and 5 bases at J, with 11 bases between. The CDR3 nucleotides are TGTGCCAGCAGCCCTGGACAGCATTATGGCTACACCTTC. Translating gives CASSPGQHYGYTF.

This chain joins TRBV11-3 and TRBJ2-2; D may be TRBD1 (6 bases). This CDR3 spans 13 amino acids. Trimming cost V 3 bases and J 6 bases, with 8 bases left between them. Germline lookup yields CDR1 SGHNT and CDR2 YENEEA. In DNA form, the CDR3 reads TGTGCCAGCAGCTTTGGACAGTCCGGGGAGCTGTTTTTT. Amino acids: CASSFGQSGELFF. Looking up the rest from reference TRBV11-3 and TRBJ2-2 gives the full variable domain: EAGVVQSPRYKIIEKKQPVAFWCNPISGHNTLYWYLQNLGQGPELLIRYENEEAVDDSQLPKDRFSAERLKGVDSTLKIQPAELGDSAVYLCASSFGQSGELFFGEGSRLTVL.

The sample holds a few counts of this clone. The rearrangement joins TRBV20-1 to TRBJ2-1; 7 bases map to TRBD1. V lost 6 bases to trimming and J lost 3 bases; unmatched junction nucleotides: 5. This CDR3 has 13 residues. Germline V gene data show CDR1 as DFQATT and CDR2 as SNEGSKA (reference sequence). The CDR3, as DNA: TGCAGTGCCAGTTGGGACAGCTACAATGAGCAGTTCTTC. This sequence encodes CSASWDSYNEQFF.

This clone was observed once. The chain employs TRBV15 and TRBJ2-2; D is unclear. Trimming left V 1 base short and J 5 bases short, with 5 bases between. Germline V gene data show CDR1 as LNHNV and CDR2 as YYDKDF (reference sequence). The length of the CDR3 is 13 residues. The CDR3 reads CATSRANTGELFF. In nucleotides, the CDR3 is TGTGCCACCAGCAGAGCCAATACCGGGGAGCTGTTTTTT.

The chain has TRBV2 and TRBJ2-1, with D hard to call. Trimming cost V 6 bases and J 0 bases, with 9 bases left between them. The V gene's germline CDR1 is SNHLY and CDR2 FYNNEI. The CDR3 extends over 14 amino acids. The CDR3 DNA is TGTGCCAGCAGGCAGGCAATCTCCTACAATGAGCAGTTCTTC. Translation gives CASRQAISYNEQFF.

This clone was detected only a few times. The rearrangement links TRBV9 to TRBJ2-7; D unclear. V lost 3 bases and J lost 0, with 10 bases in between. CDR1 is SGDLS, CDR2 YYNGEE, per germline. The CDR3 length is 14 residues. CDR3 region: CASSASSASYEQYF. The CDR3 DNA is TGTGCCAGCAGCGCATCTAGTGCCTCCTACGAGCAGTACTTC.

The chain carries TRBV18 and TRBJ2-1; 8 bases are a match to TRBD1. Losses at the gene ends were 2 bases for V and 7 bases for J; bases not matched to a gene: 4. Looked up from germline, CDR1 is KGHSH and CDR2 is LQKENI. CDR3 length equals 14 residues. Written as DNA, the CDR3 is TGTGCCAGCTCACCAGGACAGGGTGGGAATGAGCAGTTCTTC. Its protein product is CASSPGQGGNEQFF.

The chain couples TRBV29-1 to TRBJ1-2; tentative D call: TRBD1 (6 bases). Trimming took 6 bases from V and 7 from J, leaving 12 bases between them. Germline CDR1 and CDR2: SQVTM and ANQGSEA. CDR3 size: 11 residues. The CDR3 DNA follows: TGCAGCGTCCTAGGGGGTATTGGCTACACCTTC. Its translation is CSVLGGIGYTF.

The chain uses TRBV6-4 and TRBJ2-3, with TRBD2 identical over 12 bases. This CDR3 has 16 residues. V was clipped by 2 bases and J by 4 bases; unmatched bases: 4. Germline assignment: CDR1 MRHNA and CDR2 SNTAGT. CDR3 sequence (DNA): TGTGCCAGCAGTGACGAGGCTAGCGGGGGGGCAGATACGCAGTATTTT. Residues: CASSDEASGGADTQYF.

The chain carries TRBV9 and TRBJ1-4; weak D call: TRBD1 (6 bases). This CDR3 comprises 14 residues. Trimming removed 1 base at V and 8 bases at J, with 12 bases between. Per the germline V gene, CDR1 is SGDLS and CDR2 is YYNGEE. CDR3 residues: CASSVMDSREKLFF. The CDR3 bases are TGTGCCAGCAGCGTAATGGACAGTCGCGAAAAACTGTTTTTT.

With respect to this clone: The junction differs from germline at one of its ends, possibly a read error. This chain uses TRBV11-2 with TRBJ1-1, with 10 bases lining up with TRBD1. Germline CDR1 is SGHAT and CDR2 is FQNNGV. This CDR3 region has 12 residues. The CDR3 loop is CASSQAPGQGFF. The DNA for the CDR3 is TGTGCCAGCAGTCAAGCACCGGGACAGGGGTTTTTT.

The chain carries TRBV18 and TRBJ2-3, with 9 positions matching TRBD1. Trimming at V came to 3 bases and at J to 1 base, leaving 5 bases not matched to a gene. The CDR3 loop spans 16 amino acids. The germline CDR1 and CDR2 sequences are KGHSH and LQKENI. The CDR3 protein is CASSPLTGGGTDTQYF. CDR3 DNA: TGTGCCAGCTCACCCCTGACAGGGGGAGGCACAGATACGCAGTATTTT.

The chain combines TRBV27 with TRBJ1-2; D is unresolved. The CDR3 contains 17 residues. Germline CDR1 and CDR2: MNHEY and SMNVEV (reference sequence). Trimming took 7 bases from V and 4 from J, leaving 25 bases between them. CDR3 coding DNA: TGTGCCAGCAACCCGGAGTATAAGCGGGCGCCCAGCTATGGCTACACCTTC. Encoded protein: CASNPEYKRAPSYGYTF.

Ten or more counts support this clone. This sequence joins TRBV11-2 and TRBJ1-2, with D possibly being TRBD1 (5 bases). Germline CDR1 reads SGHAT; CDR2 reads FQNNGV. V dropped 0 bases and J dropped 4 bases, with 15 bases sitting between them. The CDR3 runs to 16 residues. CDR3 amino acids: CASSLEPGGGGYGYTF. The CDR3 bases are TGTGCCAGCAGCTTAGAGCCAGGCGGGGGTGGCTATGGCTACACCTTC.

This clone was detected once. This chain uses TRBV30 with TRBJ1-3; D possibly corresponds to TRBD1 (5 bases). Germline V lookup: CDR1 GTSNPN, CDR2 SVGIG (reference sequence). CDR3 size: 14 residues. V lost 0 bases and J 1 base, leaving 7 bases between the germline ends. This chain's CDR3 is CAWSVDSSGNTIYF. CDR3 DNA: TGTGCCTGGAGTGTCGACAGTTCTGGAAACACCATATATTTT.

This chain joins TRBV12-3 or TRBV12-4 and TRBJ2-1, with TRBD1 as a possible D gene (6 bases). The CDR3 spans 13 residues. The ends were cut back, 5 bases at V and 2 bases at J, with 7 bases in the middle. The CDR3: CASSPGAYNEQFF. The CDR3 nucleotides read TGTGCCAGCAGTCCAGGGGCCTACAATGAGCAGTTCTTC.

The V and J genes are TRBV12-5 and TRBJ1-2; D ambiguous. CDR1 is LGHNT, CDR2 FRNRAP, per germline. V lost 4 bases, J lost 8 bases, and 14 bases lay in between. The CDR3 has 13 residues. The CDR3 is CASGSGQSSGYTF. DNA for the CDR3: TGTGCTAGTGGTTCGGGTCAATCAAGCGGCTACACCTTC.

J is TRBJ1-3 and V is TRBV24-1; D remains unclear. V dropped 4 bases and J dropped 0 bases, with 15 bases sitting between them. CDR3 length: 17 residues. Per germline, CDR1 KGHDR and CDR2 SFDVKD. Here the CDR3 DNA reads TGTGCCACCAGTGAGTTGATTGCGTACCGCTCTGGAAACACCATATATTTT. Translated, it gives CATSELIAYRSGNTIYF.

J is TRBJ1-1 and V is TRBV6-5; D may be TRBD1 (6 bases). Germline V gene sequence: CDR1 MNHEY, CDR2 SVGAGI. Between the trimmed V and J ends, which lost 5 bases and 5 bases, there was a span of 12 bases. The length of the CDR3 is 13 residues. As DNA, the CDR3 is TGTGCCAGCAGTACCTGGGGACAAACTGAAGCTTTCTTT. Its translation: CASSTWGQTEAFF.

The V gene is TRBV5-4, the J gene TRBJ2-1; 9 nucleotides align to TRBD2. Trimming cost V 4 bases and J 10 bases; bases outside gene matches: 15. The V gene's germline CDR1 is SGHNT and CDR2 YYREEE (reference sequence). CDR3 length: 16 residues. The CDR3: CASSPALAGLHDEQFF. CDR3 coding DNA: TGTGCCAGCAGCCCGGCCCTAGCGGGGTTACATGACGAGCAGTTCTTC.

The table lists this clone with a count of one. In DNA, the CDR3 is TGTGCCAGCAGCTTAATACGAGATGAGCAGTTCTTC. Encoded protein: CASSLIRDEQFF. The chain uses TRBV7-9 and TRBJ2-1; no clear D gene. Trimming stripped 2 bases from V and 8 bases from J, with 7 bases between. Looked up from germline, CDR1 is SEHNR and CDR2 is FQNEAQ (reference sequence). This CDR3 spans 12 amino acids.

V is TRBV7-2 and J is TRBJ1-3, with TRBD1 identical over 7 bases. CDR3 size: 15 residues. CDR1 and CDR2 (germline): SGHTA, FQGNSA. V was pared by 6 bases and J by 4 bases, with 9 bases of the junction left unmatched. DNA of the CDR3: TGTGCCAGCAGGTTACTCGGGACAGCAGGAAACACCATATATTTT. This codes for CASRLLGTAGNTIYF.

The chain has TRBV2 and TRBJ2-2; 10 positions match TRBD1. The trim removed 10 bases at V and 4 bases at J, leaving 6 bases unmatched. This CDR3 spans 14 amino acids. The germline gives CDR1 SNHLY, CDR2 FYNNEI. The DNA of the CDR3 is TGTGCCAAAAACCGGGACAGGGGCACCGGGGAGCTGTTTTTT. This gives the protein CAKNRDRGTGELFF.

The V gene is TRBV5-1, the J gene TRBJ1-5; a weak D match, TRBD1 (5 bases). The length of the CDR3 is 15 residues. Germline assignment: CDR1 SGHRS and CDR2 YFSETQ. V lost 1 base, J lost 5 bases, and 13 bases lay in between. CDR3 in amino acids: CASSLWGEVDQPQHF. The CDR3 DNA follows: TGCGCCAGCAGCTTGTGGGGGGAGGTCGATCAGCCCCAGCATTTT.

This rearrangement joins TRBV2 to TRBJ2-7; 7 nucleotides agree with TRBD1. This CDR3 contains 12 residues. The trim removed 6 bases at V and 9 bases at J, leaving 8 bases unmatched. Looked up from germline, CDR1 is SNHLY and CDR2 is FYNNEI. Here the CDR3 DNA reads TGTGCCAGCAGGGGGACAGCTCCTGTGCAGTACTTC. As protein: CASRGTAPVQYF. Filled out from reference TRBV2 and TRBJ2-7, the complete variable domain reads EPEVTQTPSHQVTQMGQEVILRCVPISNHLYFYWYRQILGQKVEFLVSFYNNEISEKSEIFDDQFSVERPDGSNFTLKIRSTKLEDSAMYFCASRGTAPVQYFGPGTRLTVT.

V and J are TRBV6-5 and TRBJ1-3, with D possibly being TRBD1 (6 bases). Germline V lookup: CDR1 MNHEY, CDR2 SVGAGI. This CDR3 region has 13 residues. Trimming pared 8 bases from V and 0 bases from J, leaving 8 bases between. The CDR3 DNA is TGTGCCAGCCAGGGGTCCTCTGGAAACACCATATATTTT. Its translation is CASQGSSGNTIYF.

The rearrangement uses TRBV10-1 and TRBJ2-3; TRBD2 matches 7 bases. V lost 2 bases, J lost 5 bases, and 4 bases stayed unmatched. Germline-derived CDR1 and CDR2 are WNHNN and SYGVQD (reference sequence). This CDR3 is built from 14 residues. In nucleotides, the CDR3 is TGCGCCAGCAGTGAGGGGGGGGTGGAAGATACGCAGTATTTT. This sequence encodes CASSEGGVEDTQYF.

The chain combines TRBV29-1 with TRBJ1-2, with 11 bases identical to TRBD1. The germline gives CDR1 SQVTM, CDR2 ANQGSEA. The CDR3 extends over 15 amino acids. The J segment lost 6 bases and the V segment lost 2 bases, leaving 8 bases of the junction unmatched. CDR3 DNA sequence: TGCAGCGTTGAACCGGGACAGGGGGGACCTGATGGCTACACCTTC. As protein: CSVEPGQGGPDGYTF.